The 24 T cell receptor beta chains below all came from one sample that was sequenced in a study of Ad26.COV2.S vaccination and SARS-CoV-2 variants. Clones were read by immunoSEQ multiplex PCR, and TCRdb kept only the in-frame ones, dropping some. The sample shows 350,000 to 450,000 clones, approximately 90% of them seen only once. Specimen: peripheral blood, collected after recovery from COVID-19. All receptors derive from a human donor who had recovered from COVID-19.

The rearrangement links TRBV9 to TRBJ2-1; D may be TRBD1 or TRBD2 (5 bases each). Germline V CDR1 and CDR2: SGDLS, YYNGEE. This CDR3 has 12 amino acids. Trimming removed 2 bases from V and 8 bases from J, with 8 bases in between. CDR3 bases: TGTGCCAGCAGCGTGGTGGGGGATGAGCAGTTCTTC. It is translated as CASSVVGDEQFF.

V is TRBV2 and J is TRBJ1-4, with 7 positions matching TRBD1. Germline CDR1 reads SNHLY; CDR2 reads FYNNEI. With 7 bases clipped from V and 8 bases from J, the junction kept 13 bases outside the gene matches. The CDR3 has 15 residues. CDR3 bases: TGTGCCAGCACTCTCGCCGTTTCGGGACAGGAAAAACTGTTTTTT. Translating gives CASTLAVSGQEKLFF.

The J gene is TRBJ1-1, the V gene TRBV12-3 or TRBV12-4; D ambiguous. This CDR3 is built from 13 residues. V was clipped by 7 bases and J by 3 bases, with 12 bases between them. The CDR3 protein is CASTKGRDTEAFF. The CDR3 DNA sequence: TGTGCCAGCACGAAAGGGCGGGACACTGAAGCTTTCTTT.

V and J are TRBV5-4 and TRBJ1-1; the match to TRBD1 covers 8 bases. Per germline, CDR1 SGHNT and CDR2 YYREEE (reference sequence). The V segment lost 7 bases and the J segment 0 bases; nucleotides outside the gene matches: 2. CDR3 length: 13 residues. DNA for the CDR3: TGTGCCAGCGAGGACAGGGTGAACACTGAAGCTTTCTTT. It specifies CASEDRVNTEAFF.

J is TRBJ1-1 and V is TRBV6-5; no firm D call. Germline values: CDR1 MNHEY, CDR2 SVGAGI. CDR3 length equals 16 residues. Trimming stripped 2 bases from V and 0 bases from J, with 13 bases between. CDR3 sequence: CASSYQLSEVNTEAFF. In DNA, the CDR3 is TGTGCCAGCAGTTACCAGCTAAGCGAGGTGAACACTGAAGCTTTCTTT.

This clone came up once. CDR3 nucleotides: TGCAGTGCTGGTGGACAGGGGAACTGGGGTGGGCCCCAGCATTTT. Protein: CSAGGQGNWGGPQHF. The chain is built from TRBV20-1 and TRBJ1-5; 9 bases fit TRBD1. With 5 bases clipped from V and 9 bases from J, the junction kept 14 bases outside the gene matches. Germline lookup yields CDR1 DFQATT and CDR2 SNEGSKA (reference sequence). There are 15 residues in the CDR3.

This clone was detected only once. The rearrangement joins TRBV7-9 to TRBJ2-7, with D possibly being TRBD2 (5 bases). V lost 0 bases and J lost 6, with 9 bases in between. CDR3 length: 13 amino acids. From germline, CDR1 is SEHNR and CDR2 FQNEAQ (reference sequence). CDR3: CASSLAGGSEQYF. CDR3 in DNA: TGTGCCAGCAGCTTAGCGGGTGGGAGCGAGCAGTACTTC.

The rearrangement links TRBV2 to TRBJ2-1; no clear D gene. With 3 bases removed from V and 6 bases from J, the gap between germline ends came to 0 bases. The CDR3 consists of 10 residues. Germline CDR1 is SNHLY and CDR2 is FYNNEI. The CDR3 loop reads CASSDNEQFF. CDR3 nucleotides: TGTGCCAGCAGTGACAATGAGCAGTTCTTC.

This sequence joins TRBV3-1 (or the pseudogene TRBV3-2) and TRBJ1-1; D remains unclear. Germline V gene sequence: CDR1 LGHDT, CDR2 YNNKEL (reference sequence). V dropped 1 base and J dropped 8 bases, with 5 bases sitting between them. This CDR3 contains 11 residues. The CDR3 sequence is CASSQGGEAFF. CDR3 nucleotides: TGTGCCAGCAGCCAAGGAGGGGAAGCTTTCTTT.

The J gene is TRBJ2-2, the V gene TRBV3-1 (or the pseudogene TRBV3-2), with 8 bases lining up with TRBD2. Germline trimming cut 1 base from V and 0 bases from J; bases unmatched to any gene: 1. The CDR3 runs 16 residues. Germline assignment: CDR1 LGHDT and CDR2 YNNKEL (reference sequence). CDR3 region: CASSQVGGANTGELFF. The DNA for the CDR3 is TGTGCCAGCAGCCAAGTCGGGGGGGCGAACACCGGGGAGCTGTTTTTT.

The V gene is TRBV7-2, the J gene TRBJ1-1, with D perhaps matching TRBD1 (6 bases). Germline CDR1 is SGHTA and CDR2 is FQGNSA. The CDR3 is made up of 15 amino acids. The V end lost 1 base, the J end lost 3 bases, and 12 bases lay between the germline ends. CDR3 region: CASSLEEGGYTEAFF. In DNA, the CDR3 is TGTGCCAGCAGCTTAGAAGAAGGGGGGTACACTGAAGCTTTCTTT.

The chain carries TRBV10-3 and TRBJ1-2; 7 nucleotides line up with TRBD1. Germline values: CDR1 ENHRY, CDR2 SYGVKD. CDR3 length: 15 amino acids. V lost 3 bases to trimming and J lost 4 bases; unmatched junction nucleotides: 8. This chain's CDR3 is CAISDYGGQSYGYTF. The CDR3 region has the DNA TGTGCCATCAGTGACTACGGGGGACAGAGCTATGGCTACACCTTC.

A few counts support this clone. This chain uses TRBV4-2 with TRBJ2-7; D perhaps matches TRBD1 (8 bases). The ends were cut back, 6 bases at V and 6 bases at J, with 15 bases in the middle. This CDR3 is 13 amino acids long. CDR1 is LGHNA and CDR2 is YNFKEQ in the germline V gene. The chain's CDR3 is CASRSTGGAEQYF. CDR3 nucleotide sequence: TGTGCCAGCAGGTCTACAGGGGGGGCCGAGCAGTACTTC.

This sequence joins TRBV9 and TRBJ2-2; D ambiguous. CDR1 is SGDLS and CDR2 is YYNGEE in the germline V gene. V lost 3 bases and J lost 7, with 7 bases in between. The CDR3 runs to 12 residues. CDR3 sequence reads: CASSAQGGELFF. The CDR3 coding sequence is TGTGCCAGCAGCGCCCAAGGCGGGGAGCTGTTTTTT.

CDR3 coding DNA: TGCGCCAGCAGGGCAGGGGGAGATCAGCCCCAGCATTTT. Its translation is CASRAGGDQPQHF. V and J are TRBV5-1 and TRBJ1-5; 7 bases fit TRBD1. V gave up 5 bases and J gave up 5 bases; unmatched junction bases: 4. Germline V gene sequence: CDR1 SGHRS, CDR2 YFSETQ. The CDR3 has 13 amino acids.

The chain recombines TRBV6-5 with TRBJ2-7, with 9 bases fitting TRBD1. The CDR3 covers 14 residues. Per germline, CDR1 MNHEY and CDR2 SVGAGI. The junction had 3 bases not matched to a gene; V was cut back by 2 bases and J by 4 bases. As DNA, the CDR3 is TGTGCCAGCAGTTACGCACAGGGGGCTTACGAGCAGTACTTC. Amino acid sequence: CASSYAQGAYEQYF.

The chain recombines TRBV3-1 (or the pseudogene TRBV3-2) with TRBJ2-3, with D tentatively TRBD2 (6 bases). The CDR3 spans 17 residues. V lost 4 bases to trimming and J lost 0 bases, with 17 bases between them. Germline V gives CDR1 LGHDT, CDR2 YNNKEL (reference sequence). The CDR3 reads CASSPFGTAPSTDTQYF. The CDR3 DNA reads TGTGCCAGCAGCCCGTTTGGGACTGCACCTAGCACAGATACGCAGTATTTT.

This clone was observed once. The V gene is TRBV2, the J gene TRBJ1-1; D possibly corresponds to TRBD1 (6 bases). Trimming left V 10 bases short and J 0 bases short, with 15 bases between. In germline, CDR1 is SNHLY, CDR2 FYNNEI. The CDR3 has 14 amino acids. CDR3 nucleotides: TGTGCCACTTTTCCCGACAGGTTGAACACTGAAGCTTTCTTT. It translates to CATFPDRLNTEAFF.

The rearrangement uses TRBV5-1 and TRBJ2-7; 9 nucleotides agree with TRBD1. Losses at the gene ends were 0 bases for V and 3 bases for J; bases not matched to a gene: 4. The germline V gene encodes CDR1 SGHRS and CDR2 YFSETQ. The CDR3 covers 15 residues. CDR3 bases: TGCGCCAGCAGCTTGGGGGTGACAGGGGGCTACGAGCAGTACTTC. Its protein is CASSLGVTGGYEQYF.

This clone appeared once. The V call is TRBV28, the J call TRBJ2-1, with a weak D call TRBD2 (6 bases). Germline V lookup: CDR1 MDHEN, CDR2 SYDVKM. The CDR3 contains 12 residues. Trimming stripped 7 bases from V and 5 bases from J, with 9 bases between. Here the CDR3 reads CASISGNNEQFF. DNA for the CDR3: TGTGCCAGCATTAGCGGAAACAATGAGCAGTTCTTC.

The chain couples TRBV12-3 or TRBV12-4 to TRBJ1-1; tentative D call: TRBD1 (5 bases). The V and J ends lost 7 bases and 5 bases respectively, with 14 bases between them. This CDR3 region has 13 residues. CDR3 bases: TGTGCCAGCACCCCAGGGCGTTGGACTGAAGCTTTCTTT. Translated, it gives CASTPGRWTEAFF.

This chain connects TRBV7-3 to TRBJ2-3; 8 positions match TRBD2. This CDR3 is 15 amino acids long. Germline V lookup: CDR1 SGHTA, CDR2 FQGTGA. V lost 6 bases, J lost 3 bases, and 8 bases stayed unmatched. CDR3 DNA: TGTGCCAGCAGGTACCCGGGACTAGGGACAGATACGCAGTATTTT. Its translation: CASRYPGLGTDTQYF.

About this clone itself: The same CDR3 also results from other DNA sequences found in this sample. This chain links TRBV9 with TRBJ2-7; D remains ambiguous. Per the germline V gene, CDR1 is SGDLS and CDR2 is YYNGEE. The germline V and J ends were trimmed by 0 bases and 2 bases, with 9 bases remaining between them. This CDR3 region has 14 residues. The chain's CDR3 is CASSVGAEPYEQYF. The CDR3 region has the DNA TGTGCCAGCAGCGTAGGCGCTGAGCCCTACGAGCAGTACTTC.

The V and J genes are TRBV6-1 and TRBJ1-3; D gene unclear. V lost 3 bases, J lost 0 bases, and 15 bases lay in between. Germline lookup yields CDR1 MNHNS and CDR2 SASEGT. This CDR3 is 17 amino acids long. The CDR3 sequence is CASSEFMPAFSGNTIYF. DNA for the CDR3: TGTGCCAGCAGTGAGTTTATGCCAGCTTTCTCTGGAAACACCATATATTTT.